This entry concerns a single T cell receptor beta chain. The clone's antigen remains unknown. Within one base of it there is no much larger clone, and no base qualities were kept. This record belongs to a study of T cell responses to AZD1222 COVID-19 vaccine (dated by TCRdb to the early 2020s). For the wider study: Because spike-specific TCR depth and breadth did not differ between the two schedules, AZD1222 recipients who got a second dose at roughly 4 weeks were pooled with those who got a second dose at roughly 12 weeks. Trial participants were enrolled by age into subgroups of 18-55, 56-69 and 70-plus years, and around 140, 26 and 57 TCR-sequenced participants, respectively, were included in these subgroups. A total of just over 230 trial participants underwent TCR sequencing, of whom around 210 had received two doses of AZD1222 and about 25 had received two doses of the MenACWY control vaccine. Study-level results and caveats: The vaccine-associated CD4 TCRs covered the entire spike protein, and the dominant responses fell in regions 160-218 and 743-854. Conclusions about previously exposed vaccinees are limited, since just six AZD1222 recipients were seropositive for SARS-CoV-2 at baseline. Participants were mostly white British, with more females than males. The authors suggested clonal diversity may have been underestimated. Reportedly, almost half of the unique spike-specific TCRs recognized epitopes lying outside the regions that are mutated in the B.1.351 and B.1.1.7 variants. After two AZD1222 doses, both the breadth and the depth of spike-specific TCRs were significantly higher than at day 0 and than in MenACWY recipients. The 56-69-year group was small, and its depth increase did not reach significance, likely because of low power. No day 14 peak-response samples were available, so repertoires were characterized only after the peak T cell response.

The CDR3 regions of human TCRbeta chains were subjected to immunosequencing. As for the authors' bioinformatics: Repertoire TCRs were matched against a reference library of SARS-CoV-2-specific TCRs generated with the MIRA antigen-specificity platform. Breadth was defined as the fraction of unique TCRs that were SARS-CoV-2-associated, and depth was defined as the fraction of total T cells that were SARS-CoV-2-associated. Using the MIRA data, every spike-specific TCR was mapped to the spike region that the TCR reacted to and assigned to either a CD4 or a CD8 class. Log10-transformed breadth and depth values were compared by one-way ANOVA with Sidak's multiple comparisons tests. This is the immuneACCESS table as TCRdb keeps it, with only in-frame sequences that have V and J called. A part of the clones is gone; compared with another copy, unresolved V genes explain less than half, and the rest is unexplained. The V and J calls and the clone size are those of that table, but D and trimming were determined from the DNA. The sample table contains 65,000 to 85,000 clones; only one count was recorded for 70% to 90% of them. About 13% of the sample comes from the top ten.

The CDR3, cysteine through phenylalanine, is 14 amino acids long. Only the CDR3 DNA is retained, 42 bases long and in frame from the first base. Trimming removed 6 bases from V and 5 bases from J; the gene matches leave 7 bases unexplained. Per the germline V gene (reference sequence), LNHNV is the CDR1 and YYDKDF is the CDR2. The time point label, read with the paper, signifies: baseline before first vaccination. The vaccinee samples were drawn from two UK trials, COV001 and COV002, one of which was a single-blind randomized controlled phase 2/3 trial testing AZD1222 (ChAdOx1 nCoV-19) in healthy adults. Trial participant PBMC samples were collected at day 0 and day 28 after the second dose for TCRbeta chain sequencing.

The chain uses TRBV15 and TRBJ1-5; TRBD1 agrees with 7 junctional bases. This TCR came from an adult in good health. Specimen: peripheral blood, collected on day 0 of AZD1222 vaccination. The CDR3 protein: CATSRDRHYQPQHF. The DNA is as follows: TGTGCCACCAGTCGGGACAGACATTATCAGCCCCAGCATTTT.